A selection of T cell receptor beta chains follows, all from one sample in a study of regulatory T cells in long-lasting Graves disease. TCRdb reprocessed the multiplex PCR reads with MiXCR, giving one entry per CDR3 protein. This sample yields about 530,000 distinct CDR3 sequences, of which roughly 15% are seen a single time; 25% belongs to the top ten. The sample was also linked to a second study, of T cells in Graves' hyperthyroidism and ophthalmopathy.

The specimen comprised peripheral blood mononuclear cells (PBMCs), sampled at new diagnosis, from a patient treated with antithyroid drugs. The receptor set was obtained from a woman aged 35 to 60 with Graves disease. The CDR3 runs from the conserved cysteine through the conserved F or W. The D gene is left open where the match is weak. Clone size is given for some rows only: seen once, a few or many times, or a class if the clone is expanded.

many	NA	TRBV2	TRBJ2-3	CASSHSLRTSTDTQYF	TGTGCCAGCAGCCATAGCCTCAGGACTAGCACAGATACGCAGTATTTT
few	NA	TRBV6-2/TRBV6-3	TRBJ2-6	CASSSRPIAGAISGANVLTF	TGTGCCAGCAGTTCCCGGCCGATCGCGGGGGCCATCTCTGGGGCCAACGTCCTGACTTTC
NA	TRBD1	TRBV25-1	TRBJ1-1	CASMTPGGGSEAFF	TGTGCCAGCATGACGCCAGGGGGCGGCTCTGAAGCTTTCTTT
many	TRBD1	TRBV7-6	TRBJ1-1	CASSPGGGRNTEAFF	TGTGCCAGCAGCCCAGGGGGAGGCCGGAACACTGAAGCTTTCTTT
many	TRBD1	TRBV6-2/TRBV6-3	TRBJ2-7	CASRRTTSGTGTYEQYF	TGTGCCAGCAGAAGAACTACTTCCGGGACAGGGACCTACGAGCAGTACTTC
many	TRBD2	TRBV7-9	TRBJ2-1	CASSNSGGAYNEQFF	TGTGCCAGCAGCAATAGCGGGGGGGCCTACAATGAGCAGTTCTTC
many	NA	TRBV28	TRBJ1-1	CASSLSRTYTEAFF	TGTGCCAGCAGTTTAAGCCGGACCTACACTGAAGCTTTCTTT
few	NA	TRBV12-3/TRBV12-4	TRBJ2-1	CASRKSEVSYNEQFF	TGTGCCAGCAGGAAATCGGAAGTATCCTACAATGAGCAGTTCTTC
many	NA	TRBV20-1	TRBJ2-2	CSAIGAGLYTGELFF	TGCAGTGCGATTGGGGCAGGACTTTACACCGGGGAGCTGTTTTTT
few	TRBD1	TRBV5-1	TRBJ2-3	CASSYRYRGSDTQYF	TGCGCCAGCAGCTACCGGTACAGGGGATCAGATACGCAGTATTTT
NA	TRBD1	TRBV28	TRBJ1-2	CASSYTPGQGSDYTF	TGTGCCAGCAGTTACACTCCGGGACAGGGATCCGACTACACCTTC
few	NA	TRBV5-1	TRBJ1-4	CASSRGAQNEKLFF	TGCGCCAGCAGTCGGGGGGCGCAGAATGAAAAACTGTTTTTT
many	TRBD1	TRBV9	TRBJ1-1	CASSVGTGVSWNTEAFF	TGTGCCAGCAGCGTAGGGACAGGGGTAAGCTGGAACACTGAAGCTTTCTTT
NA	NA	TRBV29-1	TRBJ1-4	CSVVGQINEKLFF	TGCAGCGTTGTCGGCCAGATTAATGAAAAACTGTTTTTT
many	NA	TRBV3-1	TRBJ1-1	CASSQGGLQNTEAFF	TGTGCCAGCAGCCAAGGGGGACTCCAGAACACTGAAGCTTTCTTT
NA	TRBD1	TRBV7-9	TRBJ1-6	CASSPASYRGDSPLHF	TGTGCCAGCAGCCCGGCCAGCTACAGGGGGGATTCACCCCTCCACTTT
NA	NA	TRBV9	TRBJ1-2	CASSASGGRANYGYTF	TGTGCCAGCAGCGCGAGCGGCGGCAGAGCTAACTATGGCTACACCTTC
many	NA	TRBV20-1	TRBJ1-1	CSARDLERPGVNTEAFF	TGCAGTGCTAGAGATCTGGAGCGGCCCGGGGTGAACACTGAAGCTTTCTTT
NA	NA	TRBV5-1	TRBJ2-7	CASSVGGKPYEQYF	TGCGCCAGCAGCGTCGGTGGGAAACCCTACGAGCAGTACTTC
many	TRBD1	TRBV11-2	TRBJ2-3	CASSFRDRDTDTQYF	TGTGCCAGCAGCTTCCGGGACAGGGACACAGATACGCAGTATTTT
many	NA	TRBV11-1	TRBJ2-7	CASSLESEQYF	TGTGCCAGCAGCTTAGAGAGCGAGCAGTACTTC
NA	NA	TRBV3-1	TRBJ2-7	CASSRGGDSDEQYF	TGTGCCAGCAGCCGTGGGGGGGACAGCGACGAGCAGTACTTC
NA	TRBD1	TRBV7-3	TRBJ2-1	CASSRMGQGNEQFF	TGTGCCAGCAGCCGAATGGGACAGGGGAATGAGCAGTTCTTC
few	NA	TRBV24-1	TRBJ2-3	CATSDYSGASRDTQYF	TGTGCCACCAGTGATTATTCTGGGGCTAGCCGGGATACGCAGTATTTT
many	NA	TRBV5-1	TRBJ1-1	CASSPEPGNTEAFF	TGCGCCAGCAGCCCAGAACCAGGGAACACTGAAGCTTTCTTT
many	NA	TRBV3-1	TRBJ1-1	CASSQAQGRTEAFF	TGTGCCAGCAGCCAAGCCCAGGGGCGGACTGAAGCTTTCTTT
NA	NA	TRBV18	TRBJ1-5	CASSPSAQPNQPQHF	TGTGCCAGCTCACCTTCAGCCCAGCCCAATCAGCCCCAGCATTTT
many	NA	TRBV11-2	TRBJ2-2	CASSRAGNTGELFF	TGTGCCAGCAGCAGAGCGGGGAACACCGGGGAGCTGTTTTTT
few	TRBD2	TRBV4-1	TRBJ2-7	CASAGTSGTYEQYF	TGCGCCAGCGCGGGGACTAGCGGGACCTACGAGCAGTACTTC
NA	TRBD1	TRBV7-9	TRBJ2-4	CASSLGQGANIQYF	TGTGCCAGCAGCTTAGGACAGGGGGCGAACATTCAGTACTTC
few	NA	TRBV19	TRBJ1-1	CASSTSGPLSTEAFF	TGTGCCAGTAGTACCTCCGGGCCCCTGAGCACTGAAGCTTTCTTT
many	TRBD1	TRBV11-2	TRBJ2-1	CASSPRDRGVQEQFF	TGTGCCAGCAGCCCCCGGGACAGGGGGGTACAGGAGCAGTTCTTC
NA	TRBD2	TRBV5-1	TRBJ2-5	CASSSGLAWLETQYF	TGCGCCAGCAGCTCGGGACTAGCTTGGTTAGAGACCCAGTACTTC
few	NA	TRBV6-1	TRBJ2-7	CASSTGTLYEQYF	TGTGCCAGCAGTACCGGGACCCTCTACGAGCAGTACTTC
few	NA	TRBV5-6	TRBJ1-4	CASRLQGLPEEKLFF	TGTGCCAGCAGGTTACAGGGTCTCCCTGAAGAAAAACTGTTTTTT
many	TRBD1	TRBV28	TRBJ2-7	CASRPLDRVEQYF	TGTGCCAGCAGACCCCTGGACAGGGTGGAACAGTACTTC
NA	NA	TRBV19	TRBJ1-2	CASSISAGYGYTF	TGTGCCAGTAGTATTTCCGCAGGCTATGGCTACACCTTC
many	NA	TRBV5-1	TRBJ2-7	CASSLVNRERYEQYF	TGCGCCAGCAGCTTGGTGAACAGGGAACGGTACGAGCAGTACTTC
many	NA	TRBV24-1	TRBJ1-5	CATSDFSGDNQPQHF	TGTGCCACCAGTGATTTTTCCGGAGACAATCAGCCCCAGCATTTT
NA	TRBD1	TRBV7-9	TRBJ2-1	CASSSRDRVYNEQFF	TGTGCCAGCAGCTCCCGGGACAGGGTCTACAATGAGCAGTTCTTC
many	NA	TRBV6-5	TRBJ1-2	CASSYSGDGYTF	TGTGCCAGCAGTTACTCGGGTGATGGCTACACCTTC
few	TRBD1	TRBV28	TRBJ1-5	CASSWTGPGNQPQHF	TGTGCCAGCAGTTGGACAGGGCCTGGCAATCAGCCCCAGCATTTT
NA	TRBD1	TRBV9	TRBJ2-1	CASSVGGTAGRNEQFF	TGTGCCAGCAGCGTAGGAGGGACAGCAGGTCGCAATGAGCAGTTCTTC
few	TRBD1	TRBV5-1	TRBJ1-1	CASSPDRGLEAFF	TGCGCCAGCAGCCCGGACAGGGGCCTTGAAGCTTTCTTT
few	TRBD1	TRBV6-2/TRBV6-3	TRBJ1-5	CTSSNRGLGNQPQHF	TGTACCAGCAGTAACAGGGGGCTCGGCAATCAGCCCCAGCATTTT